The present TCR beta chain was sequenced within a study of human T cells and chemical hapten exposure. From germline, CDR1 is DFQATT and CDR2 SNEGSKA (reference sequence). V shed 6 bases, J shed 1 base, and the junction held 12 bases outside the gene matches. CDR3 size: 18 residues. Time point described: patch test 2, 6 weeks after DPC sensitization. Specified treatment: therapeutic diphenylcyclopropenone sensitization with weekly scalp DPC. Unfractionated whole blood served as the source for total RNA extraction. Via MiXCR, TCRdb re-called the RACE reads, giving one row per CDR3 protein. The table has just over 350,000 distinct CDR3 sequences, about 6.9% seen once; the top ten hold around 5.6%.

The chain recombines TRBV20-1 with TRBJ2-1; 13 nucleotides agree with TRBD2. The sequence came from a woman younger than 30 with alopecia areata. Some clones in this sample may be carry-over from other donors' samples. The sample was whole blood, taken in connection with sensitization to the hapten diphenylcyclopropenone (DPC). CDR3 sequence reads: CSAKKGLAGTFSYNEQFF. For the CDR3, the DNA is TGCAGTGCAAAAAAGGGACTAGCGGGGACCTTTTCCTACAATGAGCAGTTCTTC.